Below, one TCR beta chain is given with its context. The sample is drawn from a study of regulatory T cells in long-lasting Graves disease. The V gene end was trimmed by 8 bases and the J gene end by 3 bases; junction bases not matched to a gene: 1. Germline V gives CDR1 KGHSH, CDR2 LQKENI. The CDR3 contains 13 residues. Libraries of TCR beta came from iRepertoire HTBI primers plus Arm-PCR of CDR3 regions. TCRdb re-analysed the multiplex PCR reads in MiXCR, keeping a single row per CDR3 protein. The sample holds roughly 400,000 distinct CDR3 sequences, around 16% seen once. The time point denotes: newly diagnosed GD, antithyroid drugs for less than 3 months. The TCR library was prepared using RNA isolated from PBMCs. The same specimen was also included in a second study, on T cells in Graves' hyperthyroidism and ophthalmopathy.

This sequence originates from a woman between 35 and 50 years old with Graves disease. The chain links TRBV18 to TRBJ1-4, with 9 bases fitting TRBD1. Here the sequenced sample was peripheral blood mononuclear cells (PBMCs), taken at new diagnosis, from a patient treated with antithyroid drugs. The CDR3 protein is CASRQGANEKLFF. CDR3 bases: TGTGCCAGCCGACAGGGGGCTAATGAAAAACTGTTTTTT.